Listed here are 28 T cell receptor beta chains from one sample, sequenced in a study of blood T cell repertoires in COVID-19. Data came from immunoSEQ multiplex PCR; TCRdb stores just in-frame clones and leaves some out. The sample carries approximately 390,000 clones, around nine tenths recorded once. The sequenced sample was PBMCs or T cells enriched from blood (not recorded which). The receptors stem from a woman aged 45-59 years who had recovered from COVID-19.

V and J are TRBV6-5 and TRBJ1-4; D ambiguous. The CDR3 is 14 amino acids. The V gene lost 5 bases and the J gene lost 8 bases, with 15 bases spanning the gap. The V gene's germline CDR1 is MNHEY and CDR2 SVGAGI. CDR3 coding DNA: TGTGCCAGCAGTCCCTATCGGGGAAGAGAAAAACTGTTTTTT. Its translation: CASSPYRGREKLFF.

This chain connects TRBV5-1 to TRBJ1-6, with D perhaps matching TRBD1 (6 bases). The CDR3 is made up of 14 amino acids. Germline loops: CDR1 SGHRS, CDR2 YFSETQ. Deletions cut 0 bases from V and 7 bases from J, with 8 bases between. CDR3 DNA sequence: TGCGCCAGCAGCTTGGACAGGGCGAATTCACCCCTCCACTTT. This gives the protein CASSLDRANSPLHF. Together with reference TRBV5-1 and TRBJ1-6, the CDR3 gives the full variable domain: KAGVTQTPRYLIKTRGQQVTLSCSPISGHRSVSWYQQTPGQGLQFLFEYFSETQRNKGNFPGRFSGRQFSNSRSEMNVSTLELGDSALYLCASSLDRANSPLHFGNGTRLTVT.

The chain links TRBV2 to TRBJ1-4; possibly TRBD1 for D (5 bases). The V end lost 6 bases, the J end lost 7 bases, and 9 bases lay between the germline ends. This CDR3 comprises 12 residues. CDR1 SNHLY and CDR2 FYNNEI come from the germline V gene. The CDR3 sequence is CASRGLSEKLFF. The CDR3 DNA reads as TGTGCCAGCAGGGGGCTTAGTGAAAAACTGTTTTTT.

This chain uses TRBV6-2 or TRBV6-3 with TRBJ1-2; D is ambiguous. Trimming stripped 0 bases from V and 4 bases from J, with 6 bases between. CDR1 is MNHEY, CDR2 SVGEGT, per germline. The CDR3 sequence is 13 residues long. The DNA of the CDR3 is TGTGCCAGCAGTTACTCAGCGGCCTATGGCTACACCTTC. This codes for CASSYSAAYGYTF.

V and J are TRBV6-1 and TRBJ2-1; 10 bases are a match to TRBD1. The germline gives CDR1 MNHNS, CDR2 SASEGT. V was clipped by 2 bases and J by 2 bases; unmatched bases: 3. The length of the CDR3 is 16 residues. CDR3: CASSEYGTGAYNEQFF. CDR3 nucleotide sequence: TGTGCCAGCAGTGAATACGGGACAGGGGCCTACAATGAGCAGTTCTTC.

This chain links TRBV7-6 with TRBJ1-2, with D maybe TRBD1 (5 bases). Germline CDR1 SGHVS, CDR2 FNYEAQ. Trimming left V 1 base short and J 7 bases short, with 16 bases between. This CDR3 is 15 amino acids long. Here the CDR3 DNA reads TGTGCCAGCAGCTTAGTGGTGGGGACTTCAGTTGGCTACACCTTC. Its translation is CASSLVVGTSVGYTF.

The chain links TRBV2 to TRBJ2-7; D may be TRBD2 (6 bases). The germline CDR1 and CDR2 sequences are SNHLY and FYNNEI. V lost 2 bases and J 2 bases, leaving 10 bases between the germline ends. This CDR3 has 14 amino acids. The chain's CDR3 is CASSERRGPYEQYF. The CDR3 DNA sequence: TGTGCCAGCAGTGAAAGGCGGGGCCCCTACGAGCAGTACTTC.

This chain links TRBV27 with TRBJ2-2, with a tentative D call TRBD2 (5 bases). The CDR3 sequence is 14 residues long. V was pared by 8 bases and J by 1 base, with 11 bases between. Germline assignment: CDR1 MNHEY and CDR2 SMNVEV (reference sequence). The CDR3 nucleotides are TGTGCCAGCCGGGGTTGGGGGAACACCGGGGAGCTGTTTTTT. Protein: CASRGWGNTGELFF.

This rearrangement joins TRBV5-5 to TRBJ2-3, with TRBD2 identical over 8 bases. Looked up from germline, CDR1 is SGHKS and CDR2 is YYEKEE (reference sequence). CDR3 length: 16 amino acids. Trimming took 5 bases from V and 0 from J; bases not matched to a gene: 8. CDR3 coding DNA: TGTGCCAGCAGAATCAGACAGCGGGGGAGCACAGATACGCAGTATTTT. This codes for CASRIRQRGSTDTQYF.

This CDR3 is CASSWPGQGVEEQFF. CDR3 coding DNA: TGCGCCAGCAGCTGGCCGGGACAGGGAGTGGAAGAGCAGTTCTTC. The J gene is TRBJ2-1, the V gene TRBV5-1; 9 bases agree with TRBD1. The trim removed 3 bases at V and 10 bases at J, leaving 11 bases unmatched. Looked up from germline, CDR1 is SGHRS and CDR2 is YFSETQ. The CDR3 length is 15 residues.

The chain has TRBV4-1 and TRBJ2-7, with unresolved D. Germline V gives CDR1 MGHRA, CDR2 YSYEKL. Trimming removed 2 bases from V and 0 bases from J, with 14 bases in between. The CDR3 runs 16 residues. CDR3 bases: TGCGCCAGCAGCCAACAGTTCCCTTCCACCTCCTACGAGCAGTACTTC. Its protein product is CASSQQFPSTSYEQYF.

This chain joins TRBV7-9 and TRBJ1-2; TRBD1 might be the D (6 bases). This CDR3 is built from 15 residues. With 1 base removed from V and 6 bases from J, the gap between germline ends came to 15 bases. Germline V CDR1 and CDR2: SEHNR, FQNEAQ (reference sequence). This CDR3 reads CASSLGDRDKDGYTF. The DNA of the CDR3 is TGTGCCAGCAGCTTAGGGGACCGGGACAAGGATGGCTACACCTTC.

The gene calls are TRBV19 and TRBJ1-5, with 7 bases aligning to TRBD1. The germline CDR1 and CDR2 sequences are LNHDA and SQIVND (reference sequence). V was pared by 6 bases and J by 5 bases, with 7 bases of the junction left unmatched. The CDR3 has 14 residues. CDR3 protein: CASSHSGTDQPQHF. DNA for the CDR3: TGTGCCAGTAGCCACTCCGGGACAGATCAGCCCCAGCATTTT.

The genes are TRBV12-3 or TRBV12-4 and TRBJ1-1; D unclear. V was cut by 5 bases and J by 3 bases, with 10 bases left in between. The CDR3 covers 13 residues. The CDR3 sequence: CASSGETDTEAFF. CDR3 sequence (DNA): TGTGCCAGCAGTGGGGAGACGGACACTGAAGCTTTCTTT.

CDR3 residues: CASSSGTSGTSDTQYF. The DNA for the CDR3 is TGTGCCAGCAGCTCGGGGACTAGCGGGACGTCAGATACGCAGTATTTT. The rearrangement uses TRBV7-3 and TRBJ2-3, with 13 bases lining up with TRBD2. V dropped 4 bases and J dropped 4; count of bases not matched to a gene: 5. The CDR3 covers 16 residues. Germline V gives CDR1 SGHTA, CDR2 FQGTGA.

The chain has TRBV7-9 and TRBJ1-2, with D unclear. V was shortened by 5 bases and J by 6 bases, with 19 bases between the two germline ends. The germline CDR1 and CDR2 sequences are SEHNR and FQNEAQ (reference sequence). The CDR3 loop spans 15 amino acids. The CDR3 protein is CASSQSSGVGNGYTF. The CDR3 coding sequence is TGTGCCAGCAGCCAAAGTAGCGGGGTGGGGAATGGCTACACCTTC.

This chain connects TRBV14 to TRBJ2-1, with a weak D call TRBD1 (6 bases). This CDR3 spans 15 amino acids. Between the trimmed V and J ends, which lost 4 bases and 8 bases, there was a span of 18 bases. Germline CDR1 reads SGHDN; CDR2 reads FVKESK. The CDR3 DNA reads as TGTGCCAGCAGCCTTCTACAGGGCAGTTGGGATGAGCAGTTCTTC. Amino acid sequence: CASSLLQGSWDEQFF.

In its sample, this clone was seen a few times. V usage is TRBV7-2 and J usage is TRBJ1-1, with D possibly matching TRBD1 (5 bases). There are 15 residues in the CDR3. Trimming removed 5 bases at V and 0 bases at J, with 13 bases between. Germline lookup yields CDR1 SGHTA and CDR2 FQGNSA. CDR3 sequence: CASSRGTGMNTEAFF. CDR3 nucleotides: TGTGCCAGCAGCCGCGGGACGGGGATGAACACTGAAGCTTTCTTT.

CDR3 sequence reads: CATTQGAVFMNTEAFF. CDR3 DNA: TGTGCCACAACCCAGGGGGCAGTTTTCATGAACACTGAAGCTTTCTTT. This chain connects TRBV10-3 to TRBJ1-1; 8 positions agree with TRBD1. The CDR3 runs 16 residues. After removal of 10 bases from V and 0 bases from J, the junction contained 13 bases not matched to a gene. Germline loops: CDR1 ENHRY, CDR2 SYGVKD.

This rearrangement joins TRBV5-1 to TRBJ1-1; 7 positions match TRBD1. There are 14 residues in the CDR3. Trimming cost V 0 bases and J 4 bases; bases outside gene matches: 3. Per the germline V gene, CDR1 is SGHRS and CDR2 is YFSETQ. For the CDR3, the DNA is TGCGCCAGCAGCTTGGGTGCAGGGGGCACTGAAGCTTTCTTT. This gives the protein CASSLGAGGTEAFF.

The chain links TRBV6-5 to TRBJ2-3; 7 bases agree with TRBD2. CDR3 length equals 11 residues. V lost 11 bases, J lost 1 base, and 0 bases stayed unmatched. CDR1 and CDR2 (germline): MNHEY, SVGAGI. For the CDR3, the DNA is TGTGCCGGGGGGGGCACAGATACGCAGTATTTT. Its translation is CAGGGTDTQYF.

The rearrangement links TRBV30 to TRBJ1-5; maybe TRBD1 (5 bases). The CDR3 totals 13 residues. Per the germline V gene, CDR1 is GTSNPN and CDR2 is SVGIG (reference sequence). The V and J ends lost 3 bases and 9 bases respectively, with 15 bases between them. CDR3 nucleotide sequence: TGTGCCTGGAGCAACATCGACAGATCGCCCCAGCATTTT. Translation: CAWSNIDRSPQHF.

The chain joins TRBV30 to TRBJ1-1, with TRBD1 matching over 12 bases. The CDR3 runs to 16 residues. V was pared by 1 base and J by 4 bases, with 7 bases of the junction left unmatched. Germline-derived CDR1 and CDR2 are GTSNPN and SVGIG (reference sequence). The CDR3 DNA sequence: TGTGCCTGGAGTGCCGGGACAGGGGGCTGGGTCACTGAAGCTTTCTTT. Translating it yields CAWSAGTGGWVTEAFF. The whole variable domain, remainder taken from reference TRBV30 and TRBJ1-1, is SQTIHQWPATLVQPVGSPLSLECTVEGTSNPNLYWYRQAAGRGLQLLFYSVGIGQISSEVPQNLSASRPQDRQFILSSKKLLLSDSGFYLCAWSAGTGGWVTEAFFGQGTRLTVV.

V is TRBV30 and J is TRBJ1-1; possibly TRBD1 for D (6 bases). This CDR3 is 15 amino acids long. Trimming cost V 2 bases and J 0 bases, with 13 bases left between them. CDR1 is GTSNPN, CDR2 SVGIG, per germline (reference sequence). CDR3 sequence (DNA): TGTGCCTGGAGTAGTCTTCAGGGGATGAACACTGAAGCTTTCTTT. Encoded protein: CAWSSLQGMNTEAFF.

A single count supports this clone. This CDR3 reads CATSDRRDITDTQYF. The CDR3 DNA is TGTGCCACCAGTGACCGCCGGGACATCACAGATACGCAGTATTTT. This chain uses TRBV24-1 with TRBJ2-3; TRBD1 might be the D (6 bases). Trimming pared 4 bases from V and 2 bases from J, leaving 12 bases between. Germline CDR1 is KGHDR and CDR2 is SFDVKD. This CDR3 is 15 amino acids long.

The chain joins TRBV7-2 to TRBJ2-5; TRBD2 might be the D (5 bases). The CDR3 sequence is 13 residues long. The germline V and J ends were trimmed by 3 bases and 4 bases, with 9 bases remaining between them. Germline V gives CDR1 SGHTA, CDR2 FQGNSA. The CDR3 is CASSFGRAETQYF. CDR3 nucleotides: TGTGCCAGCAGCTTTGGGCGGGCAGAGACCCAGTACTTC.

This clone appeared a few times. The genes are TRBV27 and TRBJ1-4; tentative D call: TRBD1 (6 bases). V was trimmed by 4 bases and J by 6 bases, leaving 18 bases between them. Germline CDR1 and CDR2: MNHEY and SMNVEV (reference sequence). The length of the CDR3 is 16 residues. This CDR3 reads CASSWGHQRIDEKLFF. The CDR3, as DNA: TGTGCCAGCAGTTGGGGGCACCAACGGATCGATGAAAAACTGTTTTTT. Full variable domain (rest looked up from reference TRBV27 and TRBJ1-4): EAQVTQNPRYLITVTGKKLTVTCSQNMNHEYMSWYRQDPGLGLRQIYYSMNVEVTDKGDVPEGYKVSRKEKRNFPLILESPSPNQTSLYFCASSWGHQRIDEKLFFGSGTQLSVL.

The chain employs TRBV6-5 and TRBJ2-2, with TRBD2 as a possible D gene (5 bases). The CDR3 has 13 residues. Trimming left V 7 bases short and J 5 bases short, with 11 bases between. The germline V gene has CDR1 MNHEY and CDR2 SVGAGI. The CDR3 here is CASIREWTGELFF. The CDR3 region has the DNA TGTGCCAGCATCCGGGAATGGACCGGGGAGCTGTTTTTT.